These 27 T cell receptor beta chains came from one sample sequenced in a study of T cell responses to AZD1222 COVID-19 vaccine. Produced via immunoSEQ multiplex PCR; TCRdb's table is partial and in-frame only. The table has 90,000 to 100,000 clones, about 85% seen once. The material was peripheral blood, obtained 28 days after the second AZD1222 dose. The receptors were gathered from an adult who received the AZD1222 COVID-19 vaccine.

The chain combines TRBV15 with TRBJ2-1; 10 bases align to TRBD2. The CDR3 has 16 amino acids. V dropped 1 base and J dropped 8; count of bases not matched to a gene: 8. The germline V gene has CDR1 LNHNV and CDR2 YYDKDF (reference sequence). In DNA form, the CDR3 reads TGTGCCACCAGCAGAGGGGCTAGCGGGAGTATCTATGAGCAGTTCTTC. Encoded protein: CATSRGASGSIYEQFF.

The chain uses TRBV18 and TRBJ1-1; D gene unclear. V dropped 6 bases and J dropped 0 bases, with 11 bases sitting between them. Per germline, CDR1 KGHSH and CDR2 LQKENI. The CDR3 spans 14 residues. CDR3 amino acids: CASSLSGMNTEAFF. As DNA, the CDR3 is TGTGCCAGCTCCCTAAGCGGGATGAACACTGAAGCTTTCTTT.

This clone was counted a single time. V gene TRBV13 combines with J gene TRBJ2-7, with D perhaps assigned TRBD1 or TRBD2 (6 bases each). CDR1 and CDR2 from the germline V gene are PRHDT and FYEKMQ (reference sequence). V was clipped by 0 bases and J by 4 bases, with 19 bases between them. This CDR3 region has 17 residues. The CDR3 spells CASSLGEGDSGGYEQYF. DNA for the CDR3: TGTGCCAGCAGCTTAGGAGAGGGGGATTCCGGGGGATACGAGCAGTACTTC.

The chain links TRBV6-5 to TRBJ2-1; TRBD1 might be the D (6 bases). This CDR3 spans 15 amino acids. The germline gives CDR1 MNHEY, CDR2 SVGAGI. The V and J ends lost 5 bases and 0 bases respectively, with 11 bases between them. CDR3 bases: TGTGCCAGCAGTCCTACAGGGAGCTCCTACAATGAGCAGTTCTTC. Its protein is CASSPTGSSYNEQFF.

V is TRBV15 and J is TRBJ2-2; D not resolved. With 5 bases removed from V and 4 bases from J, the gap between germline ends came to 8 bases. The CDR3 length is 13 residues. Germline V lookup: CDR1 LNHNV, CDR2 YYDKDF (reference sequence). The CDR3 coding sequence is TGTGCCACCAGCTACGACCTCACCGGGGAGCTGTTTTTT. Protein sequence: CATSYDLTGELFF.

The V call is TRBV11-3, the J call TRBJ1-6; D is unclear. This CDR3 comprises 13 residues. Trimming removed 4 bases at V and 7 bases at J, with 8 bases between. In germline, CDR1 is SGHNT, CDR2 YENEEA. The CDR3 DNA reads TGTGCCAGCAGCTCGGAGCCGAATTCACCCCTCCACTTT. It translates to CASSSEPNSPLHF.

The chain has TRBV5-6 and TRBJ2-3; 7 bases are a match to TRBD2. V dropped 1 base and J dropped 1; count of bases not matched to a gene: 0. Germline CDR1 SGHDT, CDR2 YYEEEE. The CDR3 is made up of 14 amino acids. Here the CDR3 DNA reads TGTGCCAGCAGCTTGAGCGGGGGCACAGATACGCAGTATTTT. It yields the protein CASSLSGGTDTQYF.

This chain joins TRBV5-1 and TRBJ1-6; tentatively, D is TRBD1 (6 bases). The CDR3 runs 15 residues. V lost 0 bases to trimming and J lost 10 bases, with 14 bases between them. Germline V CDR1 and CDR2: SGHRS, YFSETQ. CDR3 nucleotide sequence: TGCGCCAGCAGCTTGGGTTCGGGGGGCGGATCACCCCTCCACTTT. It codes for CASSLGSGGGSPLHF.

V gene TRBV5-4 combines with J gene TRBJ2-3, with 13 bases aligning to TRBD2. The CDR3 extends over 14 amino acids. V dropped 3 bases and J dropped 6; count of bases not matched to a gene: 1. The V gene's germline CDR1 is SGHNT and CDR2 YYREEE (reference sequence). The CDR3 DNA follows: TGTGCCAGCAGCTGGACTAGCGGGGGTGATACGCAGTATTTT. Protein: CASSWTSGGDTQYF.

CDR3 coding DNA: TGTGCCAGTAGTATAGGAGGGGCCGGGAAAGAGACCCAGTACTTC. It translates to CASSIGGAGKETQYF. The gene calls are TRBV19 and TRBJ2-5, with D perhaps assigned TRBD1 or TRBD2 (5 bases each). The CDR3 is 15 residues long. The germline V gene has CDR1 LNHDA and CDR2 SQIVND (reference sequence). Trimming pared 1 base from V and 3 bases from J, leaving 12 bases between.

DNA of the CDR3: TGTGCCAGCTCACCGAGGACTAGCGGGGGGGCCCCAGATACGCAGTATTTT. It specifies CASSPRTSGGAPDTQYF. This chain links TRBV18 with TRBJ2-3, with TRBD2 identical over 15 bases. This CDR3 spans 17 amino acids. V shed 3 bases, J shed 4 bases, and the junction held 5 bases outside the gene matches. Germline assignment: CDR1 KGHSH and CDR2 LQKENI.

Here the CDR3 DNA reads TGTGCCAGCTCACCACTAGCGGTACAAGAGACCCAGTACTTC. Protein product: CASSPLAVQETQYF. The chain has TRBV18 and TRBJ2-5; D is possibly TRBD2 (6 bases). Germline values: CDR1 KGHSH, CDR2 LQKENI. The CDR3 sequence is 14 residues long. Trimming stripped 1 base from V and 2 bases from J, with 8 bases between.

J is TRBJ2-3 and V is TRBV4-2, with D possibly TRBD2 on 5 matching bases. This CDR3 spans 13 amino acids. V was shortened by 8 bases and J by 4 bases, with 13 bases between the two germline ends. Germline V gene sequence: CDR1 LGHNA, CDR2 YNFKEQ. CDR3 sequence: CASELVGADTQYF. Here the CDR3 DNA reads TGTGCCAGCGAACTAGTCGGCGCAGATACGCAGTATTTT.

The chain carries TRBV16 and TRBJ1-2; 7 nucleotides line up with TRBD1. This CDR3 region has 15 residues. Losses at the gene ends were 3 bases for V and 1 base for J; bases not matched to a gene: 5. Germline CDR1 and CDR2: KGHSY and FQNENV. The CDR3 protein is CASSQARDSNYGYTF. As DNA, the CDR3 is TGTGCCAGCAGCCAGGCGCGGGACAGTAACTATGGCTACACCTTC.

This clone was seen only a few times. The gene calls are TRBV2 and TRBJ1-1; TRBD1 agrees at 7 bases. Trimming took 4 bases from V and 10 from J; bases not matched to a gene: 15. This CDR3 has 15 residues. Looked up from germline, CDR1 is SNHLY and CDR2 is FYNNEI. In DNA, the CDR3 is TGTGCCAGCAGTGGACAGGGCGAACCCCCCGGAGGAGCTTTCTTT. It codes for CASSGQGEPPGGAFF.

The chain uses TRBV28 and TRBJ2-7; 10 nucleotides agree with TRBD2. Looked up from germline, CDR1 is MDHEN and CDR2 is SYDVKM. Trimming removed 5 bases from V and 4 bases from J; junction bases left unmatched: 11. The CDR3 is 16 amino acids. Here the CDR3 DNA reads TGTGCCAGCAGTCTAACTAGCGGGACTGCTGAATACGAGCAGTACTTC. The encoded protein is CASSLTSGTAEYEQYF.

J is TRBJ1-5 and V is TRBV5-5; D is possibly TRBD1 (6 bases). Germline V gene data show CDR1 as SGHKS and CDR2 as YYEKEE (reference sequence). Trimming pared 1 base from V and 2 bases from J, leaving 13 bases between. The CDR3 length is 16 residues. For the CDR3, the DNA is TGTGCCAGCAGCTTGCGGGGGGCGTATGGCAATCAGCCCCAGCATTTT. Translation: CASSLRGAYGNQPQHF. Full variable domain (outside the CDR3, taken from reference TRBV5-5 and TRBJ1-5): DAGVTQSPTHLIKTRGQQVTLRCSPISGHKSVSWYQQVLGQGPQFIFQYYEKEERGRGNFPDRFSARQFPNYSSELNVNALLLGDSALYLCASSLRGAYGNQPQHFGDGTRLSIL.

This chain links TRBV5-1 with TRBJ2-1; 9 nucleotides match TRBD2. CDR3 length: 15 amino acids. V was pared by 1 base and J by 9 bases, with 8 bases of the junction left unmatched. Germline loops: CDR1 SGHRS, CDR2 YFSETQ. CDR3: CASSLMASGTGEQFF. The DNA of the CDR3 is TGCGCCAGCAGCTTGATGGCTAGCGGGACGGGTGAGCAGTTCTTC. The variable domain in full, completed from reference TRBV5-1 and TRBJ2-1, reads KAGVTQTPRYLIKTRGQQVTLSCSPISGHRSVSWYQQTPGQGLQFLFEYFSETQRNKGNFPGRFSGRQFSNSRSEMNVSTLELGDSALYLCASSLMASGTGEQFFGPGTRLTVL.

The rearrangement joins TRBV7-8 to TRBJ1-6; D is undetermined. Trimming left V 1 base short and J 10 bases short, with 11 bases between. CDR1 and CDR2 (germline): SGHVS, FQNEAQ. CDR3 length: 14 residues. The DNA of the CDR3 is TGTGCCAGCAGCTTAGTTGAAGGGAGCTCACCCCTCCACTTT. Protein sequence: CASSLVEGSSPLHF.

This clone was picked up one time. The chain employs TRBV5-1 and TRBJ2-7, with D tentatively TRBD1 or TRBD2 (7 bases each). Germline V CDR1 and CDR2: SGHRS, YFSETQ. This CDR3 is 15 amino acids long. V shed 3 bases and J shed 0 bases, with 13 bases lying between them. This CDR3 reads CASSWGGQSSYEQYF. CDR3 in DNA: TGCGCCAGCAGCTGGGGGGGACAGAGCTCCTACGAGCAGTACTTC.

The rearrangement joins TRBV2 to TRBJ2-1, with a possible D match to TRBD1 (6 bases). The CDR3 totals 15 residues. The V end lost 2 bases, the J end lost 3 bases, and 11 bases lay between the germline ends. Per germline, CDR1 SNHLY and CDR2 FYNNEI. CDR3: CASSELLGGYNEQFF. CDR3 sequence (DNA): TGTGCCAGCAGTGAACTTCTAGGGGGCTACAATGAGCAGTTCTTC. Full variable domain (missing parts from reference TRBV2 and TRBJ2-1): EPEVTQTPSHQVTQMGQEVILRCVPISNHLYFYWYRQILGQKVEFLVSFYNNEISEKSEIFDDQFSVERPDGSNFTLKIRSTKLEDSAMYFCASSELLGGYNEQFFGPGTRLTVL.

In this sample, this clone turned up once. This chain connects TRBV27 to TRBJ2-7, with D tentatively TRBD2 (5 bases). CDR3 length equals 14 residues. Germline V gene sequence: CDR1 MNHEY, CDR2 SMNVEV (reference sequence). Trimming left V 6 bases short and J 4 bases short, with 16 bases between. The CDR3 protein is CASRSVGGPYEQYF. Written as DNA, the CDR3 is TGTGCCAGCAGATCCGTAGGAGGCCCATACGAGCAGTACTTC.

The chain employs TRBV30 and TRBJ2-3, with 7 bases identical to TRBD1. This CDR3 contains 15 residues. Trimming removed 2 bases from V and 0 bases from J; junction bases left unmatched: 5. CDR1 and CDR2 from the germline V gene are GTSNPN and SVGIG (reference sequence). CDR3: CAWSLLGQSTDTQYF. CDR3 DNA sequence: TGTGCCTGGAGTTTGTTGGGACAGAGCACAGATACGCAGTATTTT.

This clone was seen just once. This chain connects TRBV15 to TRBJ1-1; perhaps TRBD1 as D (6 bases). The ends were cut back, 3 bases at V and 2 bases at J, with 22 bases in the middle. CDR3 size: 18 residues. Looked up from germline, CDR1 is LNHNV and CDR2 is YYDKDF (reference sequence). CDR3 nucleotide sequence: TGTGCCACCAGCAGGCACGGCGTACCGGGACAAACTAACACTGAAGCTTTCTTT. Translated, it gives CATSRHGVPGQTNTEAFF.

The rearrangement links TRBV15 to TRBJ1-5, with D maybe TRBD1 (5 bases). The CDR3 covers 15 residues. The V gene lost 3 bases and the J gene lost 3 bases, with 12 bases spanning the gap. Germline values: CDR1 LNHNV, CDR2 YYDKDF (reference sequence). The CDR3 spells CATSSHRTYNQPQHF. As DNA, the CDR3 is TGTGCCACCAGCAGTCACAGGACCTACAATCAGCCCCAGCATTTT.

The chain combines TRBV7-9 with TRBJ1-5; 10 nucleotides match TRBD1. V trimming: 4 bases; J trimming: 5 bases; junction bases outside the gene matches: 2. CDR3 length equals 14 residues. The germline gives CDR1 SEHNR, CDR2 FQNEAQ (reference sequence). The CDR3 spells CASSSTGGDQPQHF. Here the CDR3 DNA reads TGTGCCAGCAGCTCGACAGGGGGCGATCAGCCCCAGCATTTT.

This sequence joins TRBV6-2 or TRBV6-3 and TRBJ1-1; D might be TRBD1 (6 bases). V lost 5 bases to trimming and J lost 0 bases, with 10 bases between them. The CDR3 contains 14 residues. Germline V gives CDR1 MNHEY, CDR2 SVGEGT. CDR3 sequence: CASSPDRVNTEAFF. CDR3 nucleotides: TGTGCCAGCAGTCCGGACAGAGTGAACACTGAAGCTTTCTTT.